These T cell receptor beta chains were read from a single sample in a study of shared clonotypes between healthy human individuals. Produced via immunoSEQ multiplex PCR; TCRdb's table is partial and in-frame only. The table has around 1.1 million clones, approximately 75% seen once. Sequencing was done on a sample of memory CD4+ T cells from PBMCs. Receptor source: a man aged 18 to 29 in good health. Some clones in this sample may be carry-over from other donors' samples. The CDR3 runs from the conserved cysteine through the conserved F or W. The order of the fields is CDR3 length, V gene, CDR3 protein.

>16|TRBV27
CASSPRLAGGYNEQFF
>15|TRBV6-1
CASSERDGWIYGYTF
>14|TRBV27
CASSSHRGRDEQYF
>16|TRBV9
CASSVAGASGTHEQFF
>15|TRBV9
CASSVVAGKDNEQFF
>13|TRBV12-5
CASGLIGGETQYF
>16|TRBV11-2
CASSPSGLAGDYEQYF
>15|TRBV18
CASSLYSGNQETQYF
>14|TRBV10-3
CAIRDSASTDTQYF
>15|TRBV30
CAWDLDRTMNTEAFF
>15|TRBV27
CASSPAGRGPYEQYF
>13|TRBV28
CASSSRSYYGYTF
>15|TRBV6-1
CASSEVRGSSETQYF
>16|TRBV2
CASSEFLAGNKNIQYF
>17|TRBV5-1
CASTSWGGAGMNTEAFF
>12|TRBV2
CASSPRDGEAFF
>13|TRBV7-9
CASTAVGADTQYF
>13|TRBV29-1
CSVGYRGSYEQYF
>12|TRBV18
CASSPLGREQYF
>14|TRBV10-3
CAISESRGGTEAFF
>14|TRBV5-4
CASSPMGAYNEQFF
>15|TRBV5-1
CASSLSQGSYNEQFF
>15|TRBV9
CASSYSGTNTGELFF
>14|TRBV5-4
CASSSAQKNYGYTF
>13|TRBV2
CASSEGGPETQYF
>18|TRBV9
CASSVEPGGGPGANVLTF
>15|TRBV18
CASSRGTSGTGELFF
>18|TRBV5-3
CARSYRGLAGIFYNEQFF
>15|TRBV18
CASSPVSGPPDTQYF
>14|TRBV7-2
CASSPGPIYNEQFF
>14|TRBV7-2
CASSLDGVGYEQYF
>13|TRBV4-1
CASSQDEGDEQFF
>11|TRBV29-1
CSVETYNEQFF
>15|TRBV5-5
CASSLEREWSDTQYF
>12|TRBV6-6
CASSSEGDTQYF
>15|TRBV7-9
CASSQDRSRLDEQFF
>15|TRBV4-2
CASSQKTGWSEKLFF
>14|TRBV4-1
CASSPISSADTQYF
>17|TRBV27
CASSSSPRGEYNSPLHF
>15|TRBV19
CASSISRDRGETQYF